The entry that follows covers one T cell receptor beta chain sequence. This clonotype occurred a few times. Its specific antigen is unknown. The input lacks base qualities; no much larger clone sits a single base away. This record comes from a study of Graves' ophthalmopathy and Graves' hyperthyroidism (dated by TCRdb to between 2018 and 2020). Notes on the research overall: Peripheral blood was collected before any treatment was given, at the time of initial diagnosis. Following sample collection, hyperthyroidism patients were given methimazole at a starting dose of 30 mg daily, and ophthalmopathy patients were given high-dose intravenous methylprednisolone. In over 5 hyperthyroidism patients, the T-cell repertoire of thyroid tissue was compared with the T-cell repertoire of blood. The study used TCR beta repertoire signatures to distinguish Graves' ophthalmopathy from Graves' hyperthyroidism and to predict progression to ophthalmopathy. To explore V-J signatures distinguishing ophthalmopathy from hyperthyroidism, a discovery set of 100 patients (about 41 ophthalmopathy, about 57 stable hyperthyroidism) was enrolled. An independent validation cohort comprised under 20 hyperthyroidism patients and around 16 patients who later progressed from hyperthyroidism to ophthalmopathy. In total, 135 blood samples were TCR-sequenced: 43 ophthalmopathy, around 75 hyperthyroidism and about 17 hyperthyroidism-to-ophthalmopathy patients. Study-level results and caveats: Among expanded thyroid clonotypes with frequency above 0.001, most also showed up in blood, which suggests that blood repertoires may reflect the thyroid immune response. In cross-validation, the 13-signature model distinguished ophthalmopathy from stable hyperthyroidism with 87.88% sensitivity and 81.08% specificity, while in the test set the corresponding values were roughly 80% and 75%. Sample size was not statistically predetermined, and group allocation was not concealed from the investigators. In validation, the model predicted ophthalmopathy progression with more than 55% sensitivity and 72% to 80% specificity; roughly 12 predicted patients were CT-confirmed with GO in a median of about 6.2 months.

Trimming removed 5 bases from V and 0 bases from J, leaving 14 bases between the germline ends. Looking up the germline V gene yields CDR1 SGHNT and CDR2 YENEEA. Counted from cysteine to phenylalanine, this CDR3 has 15 amino acids. The CDR3 DNA has 45 bases and is translated from base 1. Patients with ophthalmopathy had moderately to severely active disease, with a Clinical Activity Score of 3 or more, a NOSPECS grade of 4 or more, and a disease duration of less than 3 months. Anyone with other autoimmune diseases, uncontrolled infections, pregnancy or lactation was excluded from the study. Clinical symptoms, serum thyroxine, TRAb, thyroid ultrasound and orbital computed tomography formed the basis of the diagnosis. PBMCs were isolated from about 9.1 ml of fresh peripheral blood by Ficoll-Paque density gradient centrifugation. Trizol reagent was used to extract the total RNA, and its quality was then checked on an Agilent 2100 Bioanalyzer.

TCR beta CDR3 regions were amplified from RNA transcripts for repertoire sequencing. The first round was an RT-PCR using HTBI primers with the Qiagen OneStep RT-PCR kit, and this first round was followed by a second-round multiplex PCR, then size selection and purification. Libraries were sequenced paired-end with 100 bp reads on an Illumina HiSeq2000. The study's own analysis went as follows. SOAPnuke was used to process the reads, removing any read that contained adapters or uncalled bases, had a mean Phred below 15, or lacked an exact match to the constant primer or identifier. High-quality paired reads were merged with COPE v1.2.5. Clonotypes were defined as unique nucleotide sequences and were aligned to IMGT TRB V, D and J references using MiTCR v1.1. The analysis was limited to V-J combinations with a frequency above 0.0001, which together covered 99.2% of the repertoires. For each V-J combination, a TCR clonal expansion and chaos score was defined as the ratio of F50 clonal expansion to chaos observed in the TCRdist matrix. Welch's t-statistics and random forest were used to reduce the features to 10 to 15 V-J combinations, which were then used as input to a naive Bayes classifier. The similarity between thyroid and blood repertoires was quantified using the Morisita-Horn index. TCRdb redid the processing of the public reads, applying fastp at Q25 and MiXCR, and retained in-frame beta chains. Rows merge per CDR3 protein into single entries with the most common DNA and genes. Here the V and J calls rest on TCRdb's processing, not on the authors' analysis. The sample table shows about 640,000 distinct CDR3 sequences, and more than 40% are seen once. The top ten clonotypes cover more than 2.5% of the sample.

The sequenced sample was peripheral blood. The source of this sequence is an adult man with Graves' ophthalmopathy. The V and J genes are TRBV11-3 and TRBJ2-7, with an unclear D gene assignment. The CDR3 is CASSPRRQASYEQYF. The sequence in DNA is TGTGCCAGCAGCCCCCGGCGGCAGGCCTCCTACGAGCAGTACTTC.